A selection of T cell receptor beta chains follows, all from one sample in a study of T cell responses to AZD1222 COVID-19 vaccine. Produced via immunoSEQ multiplex PCR; TCRdb's table is partial and in-frame only. The data contain 150,000 or so clones, 93% of them singletons. The material sequenced was peripheral blood, taken on day 0 of AZD1222 vaccination. Source of these receptors: an adult in good health. CDR3s include the opening cysteine and the closing phenylalanine or tryptophan. D genes are given only for firm matches. Only some rows state a clone size, as once, few, many or a class for expanded clones.

V	J	size	D	DNA	CDR3
TRBV2	TRBJ2-7	-	TRBD2	TGTGCCAGCAGTTTGACTAGCGGGAGGTCCTACGAGCAGTACTTC	CASSLTSGRSYEQYF
TRBV18	TRBJ1-2	-	-	TGTGCCAGCTCACCAGGGGCGAGGGATGGCTACACCTTC	CASSPGARDGYTF
TRBV5-8	TRBJ2-3	-	-	TGTGCCAGCAGCCCAAACGCCCGGGTAGATACGCAGTATTTT	CASSPNARVDTQYF
TRBV12-5	TRBJ1-2	-	-	TGTGCTAGTGGTTTTCGGACCTTC	CASGFRTF
TRBV10-2	TRBJ2-7	-	-	TGCGCCAGCAGGGGGCAGCGGTACGAGCAGTACTTC	CASRGQRYEQYF
TRBV16	TRBJ2-2	-	-	TGTGCCAGCAGCCAATTAACCGGGGAGCTGTTTTTT	CASSQLTGELFF
TRBV24-1	TRBJ2-1	-	-	TGTGCCACCAGTGATCCGACTAGGGACTACAATGAGCAGTTCTTC	CATSDPTRDYNEQFF
TRBV7-9	TRBJ2-1	-	TRBD2	TGTGCCAGCAGCAGGGGACTAGCGGGAGGGTTGGGTGAGCAGTTCTTC	CASSRGLAGGLGEQFF
TRBV12-3/TRBV12-4	TRBJ2-7	-	-	TGTGCCAGCAGTTTTGGGTTGGACTACGAGCAGTACTTC	CASSFGLDYEQYF
TRBV18	TRBJ1-2	-	-	TGTGCCAGCTCACCTCGGCGGGGTTACTATGGCTACACCTTC	CASSPRRGYYGYTF
TRBV19	TRBJ1-5	-	-	TGTGCCAGTAGTATCCCGACAGAACCCAATCAGCCCCAGCATTTT	CASSIPTEPNQPQHF
TRBV11-2	TRBJ1-2	-	-	TGTGCCAGCAGCTTATCGTCGATTAACTATGGCTACACCTTC	CASSLSSINYGYTF
TRBV27	TRBJ2-7	once	-	TGTGCCAGCAGTCCCCCCGGGTACTACGAGCAGTACTTC	CASSPPGYYEQYF
TRBV5-1	TRBJ1-6	-	TRBD1	TGCGCCAGCAGCTTGGCTTCCGGGACAGTGAATTCACCCCTCCACTTT	CASSLASGTVNSPLHF
TRBV5-6	TRBJ1-5	-	TRBD1	TGTGCCAGCAGCTTCCGACAGGGGAATCAGCCCCAGCATTTT	CASSFRQGNQPQHF
TRBV23-1	TRBJ1-2	-	-	TGCGCCAGCAGTCAAAAGGTATCGGGTCCCGCCGACTATGGCTACACCTTC	CASSQKVSGPADYGYTF
TRBV5-1	TRBJ2-5	-	TRBD2	TGCGCCAGCAGCCAGGGACTAGGCGTTCTGGAGACCCAGTACTTC	CASSQGLGVLETQYF
TRBV19	TRBJ1-3	-	-	TGTGCCAGTAAGAAGAGCTCTGGAAACACCATATATTTT	CASKKSSGNTIYF
TRBV5-4	TRBJ1-6	-	-	TGTGCCAGCAGGAGGGGAAATAATTCACCCCTCCACTTT	CASRRGNNSPLHF
TRBV27	TRBJ2-7	-	TRBD2	TGTGCCAGCAGCTTAGCGGGAGCGTTGTACGAGCAGTACTTC	CASSLAGALYEQYF
TRBV15	TRBJ2-1	-	TRBD1	TGTGCCATAGGACAGGGAGAGTCCTACAATGAGCAGTTCTTC	CAIGQGESYNEQFF
TRBV7-2	TRBJ2-7	few	-	TGTGCCAGCAGCTTAGTCTTTCCCTCCTACGAGCAGTACTTC	CASSLVFPSYEQYF
TRBV18	TRBJ2-1	-	TRBD1	TGTGCCAGCTCTCAACATAGACAGGGAGCCTACAATGAGCAGTTCTTC	CASSQHRQGAYNEQFF
TRBV6-2/TRBV6-3	TRBJ1-1	-	TRBD1	TGTGCCAGCAGTCGCCGGGACAGGGGGCGCCCCTGGAGGGACACTGAAGCTTTCTTT	CASSRRDRGRPWRDTEAFF
TRBV3-1/TRBV3-2	TRBJ1-5	-	TRBD1	TGTGCCAGCAGCGCGGACAGGGCGGATCAGCCCCAGCATTTT	CASSADRADQPQHF
TRBV5-5	TRBJ1-1	-	-	TGTGCCAGCAGCTCCCCCCGGAGGGGGGTGAACACTGAAGCTTTCTTT	CASSSPRRGVNTEAFF
TRBV4-1	TRBJ2-3	once	TRBD2	TGCGCCAGCAGCCTTAGCGGGAGCACAGATACGCAGTATTTT	CASSLSGSTDTQYF
TRBV5-1	TRBJ1-4	-	-	TGCGCCAGCAGCCCCACGATCCCTGCAACTAATGAAAAACTGTTTTTT	CASSPTIPATNEKLFF
TRBV5-4	TRBJ2-3	-	TRBD1	TGTGCCAGCAGCCCCCGGGACAGGGATACAGATACGCAGTATTTT	CASSPRDRDTDTQYF
TRBV6-1	TRBJ1-2	-	-	TGTGCCAGCAGTGAACCCTGGCCAGGGCCTGGCTACACCTTC	CASSEPWPGPGYTF
TRBV5-4	TRBJ1-2	-	-	TGTGCCAGCAGCCTTTCAGGTGCGGGCTACACCTTC	CASSLSGAGYTF
TRBV30	TRBJ1-1	-	-	TGTGCCTGGAACGTACAGGGTTCATCTGAAGCTTTCTTT	CAWNVQGSSEAFF
TRBV4-1	TRBJ1-1	-	-	TGCGCCAGCAGCAATCCTACGAACACTGAAGCTTTCTTT	CASSNPTNTEAFF
TRBV19	TRBJ2-7	-	TRBD2	TGTGCCAGTAGTAAAAGAGGCCTAGCGGGAGGATACGAGCAGTACTTC	CASSKRGLAGGYEQYF
TRBV7-2	TRBJ2-3	-	TRBD2	TGTGCCAGCAGCTCCCCGGGACTAGCGGAAAGCACAGATACGCAGTATTTT	CASSSPGLAESTDTQYF
TRBV30	TRBJ2-5	-	TRBD2	TGTGCCTGGAGTGGACTAGCGGGATTGGAGACCCAGTACTTC	CAWSGLAGLETQYF
TRBV30	TRBJ1-1	-	-	TGTGCCTTCCGGGAGGGGAGCACTGAAGCTTTCTTT	CAFREGSTEAFF
TRBV6-6	TRBJ2-1	-	-	TGTGCCAGCAGCCCCGGGCCCGTTCTCGAGCAGTTCTTC	CASSPGPVLEQFF
TRBV9	TRBJ2-7	-	-	TGTGCCAGCGGGCCGGCGGGCTCCTACGAGCAGTACTTC	CASGPAGSYEQYF
TRBV2	TRBJ2-7	-	TRBD2	TGTGCCAGCAGTGTTGCTAGCGGGAGCTACGAGCAGTACTTC	CASSVASGSYEQYF
TRBV24-1	TRBJ1-3	few	-	TGTGCCACCAGTGATTTGACACCCCAGGGTGGCCCTGGAAACACCATATATTTT	CATSDLTPQGGPGNTIYF
TRBV27	TRBJ2-1	-	-	TGTGCCAGCATGATAGGGGGGATTGGCAATGAGCAGTTCTTC	CASMIGGIGNEQFF
TRBV5-4	TRBJ1-5	-	-	TGTGCCAGCAGCTTGGGAGGGGGCAATCAGCCCCAGCATTTT	CASSLGGGNQPQHF
TRBV18	TRBJ1-5	-	TRBD1	TGTGCCAGCTCACCAACCGGGACAGGGCTAGGTGTCAATCAGCCCCAGCATTTT	CASSPTGTGLGVNQPQHF
TRBV27	TRBJ1-1	-	-	TGTGCCAGCAGTTCTCTCGGACGGGTGAACACTGAAGCTTTCTTT	CASSSLGRVNTEAFF
TRBV13	TRBJ2-7	-	-	TGTGCCAGCAGCTTAGAGCCAGGGACCGCCGAGCAGTACTTC	CASSLEPGTAEQYF
TRBV11-2	TRBJ2-1	-	-	TGTGCCAGCAGCCCTCAGACTTACTTCTATCCCTTCTTC	CASSPQTYFYPFF
TRBV6-6	TRBJ1-2	-	TRBD1	TGTGCCAGCAGTTCGGGACAGACCCACTATGGCTACACCTTC	CASSSGQTHYGYTF
TRBV7-8	TRBJ1-2	-	-	TGTGCCAGCAGCCACCGGGACACCACCTATGGCTACACCTTC	CASSHRDTTYGYTF
TRBV27	TRBJ1-1	-	-	TGTGCCAGCAGTCCCAACAGGGTTATGAACACTGAAGCTTTCTTT	CASSPNRVMNTEAFF
TRBV7-2	TRBJ2-5	-	TRBD2	TGTGCCAGCAGCTTAAATGGCAGGAGGGCTAGCGGGAGGGGGGAGACCCAGTACTTC	CASSLNGRRASGRGETQYF
TRBV18	TRBJ2-5	-	-	TGTGCCAGCTCACGAGACCAAGAGACCCAGTACTTC	CASSRDQETQYF
TRBV29-1	TRBJ1-2	few	-	TGCAGCGTTGATCAGTCGAATCGCTATGGCTACACCTTC	CSVDQSNRYGYTF
TRBV2	TRBJ1-2	-	-	TGTGCCAGCAAAGAAAGCGGCTATGGCTACACCTTC	CASKESGYGYTF
TRBV19	TRBJ1-6	once	-	TGTGCCAGTAGTACCCTCGGGGCCAGGGCGAGCTCCTATAATTCACCCCTCCACTTT	CASSTLGARASSYNSPLHF